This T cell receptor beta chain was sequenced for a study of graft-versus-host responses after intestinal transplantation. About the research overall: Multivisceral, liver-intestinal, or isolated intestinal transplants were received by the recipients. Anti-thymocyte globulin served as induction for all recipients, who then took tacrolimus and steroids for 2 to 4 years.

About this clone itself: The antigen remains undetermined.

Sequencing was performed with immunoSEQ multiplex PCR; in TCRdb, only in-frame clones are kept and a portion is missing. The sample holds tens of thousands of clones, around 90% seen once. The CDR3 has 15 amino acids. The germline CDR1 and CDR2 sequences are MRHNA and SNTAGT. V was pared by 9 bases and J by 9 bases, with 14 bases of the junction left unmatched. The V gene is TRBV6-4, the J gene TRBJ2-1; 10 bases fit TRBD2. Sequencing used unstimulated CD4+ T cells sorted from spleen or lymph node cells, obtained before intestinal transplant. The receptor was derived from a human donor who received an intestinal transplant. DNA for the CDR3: TGTGCCAGAACGGCCGGGACTAGCGCGTCGGCTGAGCAGTTCTTC. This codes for CARTAGTSASAEQFF.